This TCR beta chain appears in the sequencing data of a study of T cells after yellow fever vaccination. General study findings and limits: There was a small share of clonotypes that showed up in both the CD4 and CD8 compartments.

This CDR3 is 14 amino acids long. Germline V gene data show CDR1 as SGHRS and CDR2 as YFSETQ. V was trimmed by 2 bases and J by 5 bases, leaving 14 bases between them. TCRdb used MiXCR to reprocess the 5' RACE reads, holding one entry per CDR3 protein. The data show about 330,000 distinct CDR3 sequences, with 6.8% seen just once and over 15% held by the top ten. Note on this clonotype: The antigen remains unidentified.

The V and J genes are TRBV5-1 and TRBJ2-7; tentatively, D is TRBD1 (5 bases). This material consisted of PBMCs, taken around 45 days after the first yellow fever vaccination. This sequence originates from a man in his late teens or twenties who received the YFV17D yellow fever vaccine. The CDR3 region has the DNA TGCGCCAGCAGCTTCGAAGGGGCCATGGACGAGCAGTACTTC. This gives the protein CASSFEGAMDEQYF.